The clone carrying this T cell receptor (beta chain) was recorded a few times. CDR1 and CDR2 from the germline V gene are LGHNA and YSLEER. This CDR3 contains 16 residues. Between the trimmed V and J ends, which lost 1 base and 0 bases, there was a span of 10 bases. This record belongs to a study of blood T cell repertoires in COVID-19. Study background: Acute and convalescent COVID-19 samples came from the United States, Italy and Spain. From T cells, B-cell-depleted T cells, or PBMCs came the material, which was cDNA or gDNA.

Method: immunoSEQ multiplex PCR; TCRdb's copy keeps in-frame clones and lacks some. The repertoire holds 100,000 to 150,000 clones, with approximately 90% as singletons. The genes are TRBV4-3 and TRBJ1-3; D is ambiguous. This receptor was identified in a woman of 80 years or more with acute or convalescent COVID-19. The sequenced sample was peripheral blood. The CDR3 sequence is CASSQVFTSSGNTIYF. The DNA of the CDR3 is TGCGCCAGCAGCCAAGTCTTCACTAGCTCTGGAAACACCATATATTTT.